These 20 T cell receptor beta chains came from one sample sequenced in a study of cytomegalovirus exposure and HLA in healthy donors. Amplification used 60 Vbeta primers and 13 Jbeta primers. Here immunoSEQ multiplex PCR was the method, and the copy in TCRdb shows in-frame clones only, minus some. The data contain under 150,000 clones, 75% to 85% of them singletons. What was sequenced was PBMCs. These receptors were taken from a woman in her forties in good health and CMV-seropositive.

V usage is TRBV18 and J usage is TRBJ2-6; D is possibly TRBD2 (6 bases). Germline CDR1 KGHSH, CDR2 LQKENI. Trimming pared 3 bases from V and 2 bases from J, leaving 14 bases between. This CDR3 is built from 17 residues. CDR3 loop: CASSPEGWGAGANVLTF. The CDR3 coding sequence is TGTGCCAGCTCACCGGAAGGATGGGGGGCTGGGGCCAACGTCCTGACTTTC.

This clone was recorded only once. This chain connects TRBV28 to TRBJ2-2; 9 bases line up with TRBD2. Unmatched junction bases numbered 10, after V lost 1 base and J lost 4 bases. CDR3 length: 18 amino acids. Germline loops: CDR1 MDHEN, CDR2 SYDVKM. The CDR3 loop reads CASSLSQGGLALTGELFF. The DNA for the CDR3 is TGTGCCAGCAGTTTATCACAGGGAGGACTAGCGCTCACCGGGGAGCTGTTTTTT.

The J gene is TRBJ2-7, the V gene TRBV6-5; maybe TRBD2 (6 bases). CDR3 size: 14 residues. Germline V CDR1 and CDR2: MNHEY, SVGAGI. The germline V and J ends were trimmed by 6 bases and 2 bases, with 14 bases remaining between them. Here the CDR3 DNA reads TGTGCCAGCAGCTCTCTCGGGGGAACCTACGAGCAGTACTTC. This sequence encodes CASSSLGGTYEQYF.

V gene TRBV23-1 combines with J gene TRBJ2-1; tentative D call: TRBD1 (6 bases). TRBV23-1 is known as an ORF, though its function is uncertain. Between the trimmed V and J ends, which lost 0 bases and 6 bases, there was a span of 9 bases. The CDR3 is made up of 14 amino acids. The CDR3 sequence: CASSQSPGVNEQFF. The CDR3 DNA sequence: TGCGCCAGCAGTCAATCCCCAGGGGTCAATGAGCAGTTCTTC.

The rearrangement uses TRBV7-6 and TRBJ2-7; 9 bases are a match to TRBD1. Losses at the gene ends were 3 bases for V and 6 bases for J; bases not matched to a gene: 15. This CDR3 is built from 17 residues. Germline V CDR1 and CDR2: SGHVS, FNYEAQ. The DNA of the CDR3 is TGTGCCAGCAGCTTGCTGGATCTACAGGGGGCCCCTGGCGAGCAGTACTTC. Encoded protein: CASSLLDLQGAPGEQYF.

This chain joins TRBV7-8 and TRBJ2-5; 8 bases are shared with TRBD1. Trimming at V came to 8 bases and at J to 4 bases, leaving 9 bases not matched to a gene. The CDR3 runs 14 residues. The germline gives CDR1 SGHVS, CDR2 FQNEAQ. The CDR3 is CASRETGGLETQYF. CDR3 nucleotides: TGTGCCAGCCGAGAAACAGGGGGGTTAGAGACCCAGTACTTC.

This clone was observed a few times. CDR3 sequence reads: CASSQEEGGTGEKLFF. CDR3 DNA sequence: TGCGCCAGCAGCCAAGAGGAGGGGGGGACTGGGGAAAAACTGTTTTTT. The J gene is TRBJ1-4, the V gene TRBV4-1; TRBD1 might be the D (6 bases). Trimming left V 0 bases short and J 8 bases short, with 16 bases between. CDR1 is MGHRA and CDR2 is YSYEKL in the germline V gene. The CDR3 totals 16 residues.

This chain links TRBV5-1 with TRBJ2-7, with 10 bases fitting TRBD1. This CDR3 is 13 amino acids long. Germline-derived CDR1 and CDR2 are SGHRS and YFSETQ. J was trimmed by 5 bases and V by 3 bases; bases with no gene match: 2. CDR3 in DNA: TGCGCCAGCAGCTCGGGACAGGGGAACGAGCAGTACTTC. Protein sequence: CASSSGQGNEQYF.

The chain is built from TRBV6-1 and TRBJ2-7, with D perhaps TRBD1 (6 bases). This CDR3 is 15 amino acids long. The V and J ends lost 2 bases and 7 bases respectively, with 18 bases between them. Looked up from germline, CDR1 is MNHNS and CDR2 is SASEGT. As DNA, the CDR3 is TGTGCCAGCAGTGAACCCTGGGCAGGGGAGCGAGAGCAGTACTTC. Its protein product is CASSEPWAGEREQYF.

The chain employs TRBV2 and TRBJ1-1, with D uncertain. The V gene's germline CDR1 is SNHLY and CDR2 FYNNEI. The CDR3 extends over 13 amino acids. V was pared by 3 bases and J by 4 bases, with 9 bases between. The CDR3 bases are TGTGCCAGCAGTGAGGGAGTAGGCACTGAAGCTTTCTTT. Its protein is CASSEGVGTEAFF.

The chain links TRBV10-3 to TRBJ2-7; 13 bases are shared with TRBD2. V dropped 6 bases and J dropped 2; count of bases not matched to a gene: 4. This CDR3 comprises 15 residues. Germline V gives CDR1 ENHRY, CDR2 SYGVKD. The CDR3 sequence is CAIREGLAGAYEQYF. The CDR3 DNA reads TGTGCCATCAGAGAAGGACTAGCGGGGGCCTACGAGCAGTACTTC.

The chain uses TRBV27 and TRBJ1-1; D is ambiguous. Germline CDR1 reads MNHEY; CDR2 reads SMNVEV (reference sequence). The V gene lost 6 bases and the J gene lost 1 base, with 12 bases spanning the gap. The CDR3 is 14 amino acids. DNA for the CDR3: TGTGCCAGCAGAAACCAAAAAGCGAACACTGAAGCTTTCTTT. As protein: CASRNQKANTEAFF.

The chain is built from TRBV6-5 and TRBJ2-5; D remains unclear. Germline V gives CDR1 MNHEY, CDR2 SVGAGI. The CDR3 is 15 amino acids. Trimming shortened V by 4 bases and J by 1 base, and 13 bases separated the two germline ends. For the CDR3, the DNA is TGTGCCAGCAGTTTCTTTTCCGCAGTCCAAGAGACCCAGTACTTC. Amino acids: CASSFFSAVQETQYF.

This clone was observed a handful of times. The V and J genes are TRBV5-1 and TRBJ2-1; 9 positions agree with TRBD2. Germline assignment: CDR1 SGHRS and CDR2 YFSETQ. CDR3 length: 17 amino acids. With V trimmed by 0 bases and J by 0 bases, 4 bases remained unmatched. CDR3 amino acids: CASSLEGSGSSYNEQFF. CDR3 DNA: TGCGCCAGCAGCTTGGAAGGTAGCGGGAGCTCCTACAATGAGCAGTTCTTC. Full variable domain (outside the CDR3, taken from reference TRBV5-1 and TRBJ2-1): KAGVTQTPRYLIKTRGQQVTLSCSPISGHRSVSWYQQTPGQGLQFLFEYFSETQRNKGNFPGRFSGRQFSNSRSEMNVSTLELGDSALYLCASSLEGSGSSYNEQFFGPGTRLTVL.

The J gene is TRBJ2-1, the V gene TRBV15; 9 nucleotides agree with TRBD1. The V segment lost 3 bases and the J segment 9 bases; nucleotides outside the gene matches: 12. Germline values: CDR1 LNHNV, CDR2 YYDKDF (reference sequence). This CDR3 comprises 16 residues. For the CDR3, the DNA is TGTGCCACCAGCAGGGGGACCCGACAGGGGGGGAGTGAGCAGTTCTTC. It is translated as CATSRGTRQGGSEQFF. The variable domain in full, with the rest retrieved from reference TRBV15 and TRBJ2-1, is DAMVIQNPRYQVTQFGKPVTLSCSQTLNHNVMYWYQQKSSQAPKLLFHYYDKDFNNEADTPDNFQSRRPNTSFCFLDIRSPGLGDTAMYLCATSRGTRQGGSEQFFGPGTRLTVL.

V usage is TRBV15 and J usage is TRBJ1-5, with D unclear. CDR3 length: 15 amino acids. Germline CDR1 LNHNV, CDR2 YYDKDF (reference sequence). V was trimmed by 0 bases and J by 9 bases, leaving 15 bases between them. This CDR3 reads CATSRDPSTRRPQHF. The CDR3 DNA is TGTGCCACCAGCAGAGATCCGAGTACAAGGAGGCCCCAGCATTTT. The full variable domain, in which reference TRBV15 and TRBJ1-5 provide the parts outside the CDR3, is DAMVIQNPRYQVTQFGKPVTLSCSQTLNHNVMYWYQQKSSQAPKLLFHYYDKDFNNEADTPDNFQSRRPNTSFCFLDIRSPGLGDTAMYLCATSRDPSTRRPQHFGDGTRLSIL.

V is TRBV15 and J is TRBJ1-4; no firm D call. The CDR3 consists of 13 residues. Per germline, CDR1 LNHNV and CDR2 YYDKDF (reference sequence). Trimming removed 0 bases at V and 11 bases at J, with 10 bases between. The CDR3 loop reads CATSRDTREKLFF. CDR3 nucleotide sequence: TGTGCCACCAGCAGAGATACGCGCGAGAAACTGTTTTTT.

This chain connects TRBV7-9 to TRBJ2-2, with D tentatively TRBD1 (6 bases). The CDR3 totals 15 residues. Trimming pared 0 bases from V and 3 bases from J, leaving 8 bases between. Per the germline V gene, CDR1 is SEHNR and CDR2 is FQNEAQ (reference sequence). CDR3 region: CASSLADRYTGELFF. Written as DNA, the CDR3 is TGTGCCAGCAGCTTAGCGGACAGATACACCGGGGAGCTGTTTTTT.

The rearrangement uses TRBV9 and TRBJ1-4; a weak D match, TRBD1 (5 bases). From germline, CDR1 is SGDLS and CDR2 YYNGEE. The CDR3 runs to 15 residues. V lost 0 bases to trimming and J lost 8 bases, with 14 bases between them. The CDR3 nucleotides read TGTGCCAGCAGCGTAGCCGGGGGTAGGCTGGAAAAACTGTTTTTT. Encoded protein: CASSVAGGRLEKLFF.

The chain carries TRBV28 and TRBJ1-2; no clear D gene. The V and J ends lost 6 bases and 5 bases respectively, with 22 bases between them. Per germline, CDR1 MDHEN and CDR2 SYDVKM. The length of the CDR3 is 16 residues. The CDR3 region has the DNA TGTGCCAGCAGGGGAGCTCTTACTGACAAGACTTATGGCTACACCTTC. Protein product: CASRGALTDKTYGYTF.